This section outlines one T cell receptor (beta chain) sequence together with its context. This record belongs to a study of blood T cell repertoires in COVID-19. Study at large: The origin of the acute and convalescent COVID-19 samples was the United States, Italy and Spain.

Germline lookup yields CDR1 SGHRS and CDR2 YFSETQ. V was clipped by 0 bases and J by 0 bases; unmatched bases: 2. CDR3 length equals 15 residues. In the authors' methods: Estimation of nucleated cell counts relied on the amplification of reference gene primers. Assay: immunoSEQ multiplex PCR; the TCRdb copy retains only in-frame clones and omits some. V, J and clone size derive from that table, while D and trimming were established from the DNA sequence. The profile shows fewer than 200,000 clones, approximately 79% of them singletons. The receptor's source is a woman of 80 years or more with acute or convalescent COVID-19. The J gene is TRBJ2-7, the V gene TRBV5-1; 8 nucleotides line up with TRBD1. The sequenced sample consisted of peripheral blood. CDR3 residues: CASSLEQGGSYEQYF. The CDR3 DNA reads as TGCGCCAGCAGCTTGGAACAGGGGGGCTCCTACGAGCAGTACTTC.